Each of the 23 T cell receptor beta chains below was sequenced from the same sample in a study of T-cell memory formation after mild COVID-19. Each CDR3 protein gets one entry after TCRdb re-called the 5' RACE reads with MiXCR. Counted here are 450,000 to 650,000 distinct CDR3 sequences, 20% to 25% occurring once; the ten biggest clones make up roughly 8.3%. Specimen: PBMCs or a T cell subset sorted from them (not recorded which). The source is an adult woman who had mild COVID-19 (a few samples of this study predate the infection). Cell type and time point are not known.

The chain couples TRBV7-9 to TRBJ2-7; D is tentatively TRBD1 or TRBD2 (5 bases each). The CDR3 contains 12 residues. In germline, CDR1 is SEHNR, CDR2 FQNEAQ (reference sequence). V was clipped by 5 bases and J by 5 bases, with 10 bases between them. In nucleotides, the CDR3 is TGTGCCAGCAGCCTGGGGGAGAACGAGCAGTACTTC. This translates into CASSLGENEQYF.

V is TRBV5-1 and J is TRBJ2-1; D remains unclear. Germline V gene data show CDR1 as SGHRS and CDR2 as YFSETQ. This CDR3 region has 13 residues. V was cut by 0 bases and J by 6 bases, with 7 bases left in between. The DNA of the CDR3 is TGCGCCAGCAGCTTGGATATGAGCAATGAGCAGTTCTTC. As protein: CASSLDMSNEQFF.

This clonotype is a singleton in its sample. The chain is built from TRBV5-6 and TRBJ1-2; D gene unclear. CDR3 size: 13 residues. CDR1 and CDR2 from the germline V gene are SGHDT and YYEEEE. With 4 bases removed from V and 2 bases from J, the gap between germline ends came to 9 bases. The CDR3 sequence: CASSRAMNYGYTF. The CDR3 region has the DNA TGTGCCAGCAGCAGGGCCATGAACTATGGCTACACCTTC.

The V and J genes are TRBV12-3 or TRBV12-4 and TRBJ1-1, with TRBD1 identical over 10 bases. CDR3 length: 15 amino acids. The V and J ends lost 11 bases and 10 bases, in that order; junction bases with no gene match: 19. CDR3 protein: CASAEQGGQGFGAFF. The CDR3 DNA sequence: TGTGCCTCAGCTGAACAAGGGGGACAGGGGTTCGGAGCTTTCTTT.

In its sample, this clonotype was seen a few times. The chain links TRBV7-2 to TRBJ2-1; D is unclear. Per the germline V gene, CDR1 is SGHTA and CDR2 is FQGNSA. V shed 3 bases and J shed 4 bases, with 13 bases lying between them. The CDR3 has 15 residues. The CDR3 spells CASSFSSSPYNEQFF. CDR3 DNA sequence: TGTGCCAGCAGCTTTTCATCATCTCCTTACAATGAGCAGTTCTTC.

This chain uses TRBV19 with TRBJ2-1; TRBD2 aligns across 9 bases. The CDR3 is 16 residues long. Trimming cost V 6 bases and J 0 bases; bases outside gene matches: 6. Germline CDR1 and CDR2: LNHDA and SQIVND (reference sequence). CDR3 coding DNA: TGTGCCAGTAGCGACCTAGCGGGACGCTCCTACAATGAGCAGTTCTTC. Encoded protein: CASSDLAGRSYNEQFF.

The V gene is TRBV24-1, the J gene TRBJ2-6; a weak D match, TRBD1 (6 bases). Germline CDR1 KGHDR, CDR2 SFDVKD. This CDR3 spans 17 amino acids. Trimming shortened V by 4 bases and J by 3 bases, and 15 bases separated the two germline ends. CDR3 nucleotides: TGTGCCACCAGTGAAGCCCCAGGGGTGCATGGGGCCAACGTCCTGACTTTC. Translation gives CATSEAPGVHGANVLTF.

This clonotype was observed a handful of times. V gene TRBV14 combines with J gene TRBJ2-3, with unresolved D. Trimming cost V 8 bases and J 3 bases, with 18 bases left between them. This CDR3 has 15 amino acids. Germline CDR1 is SGHDN and CDR2 is FVKESK. The CDR3 is CASSLQAPRTDTQYF. CDR3 bases: TGTGCCAGCTCCCTTCAAGCCCCCCGGACAGATACGCAGTATTTT.

The chain joins TRBV12-3 or TRBV12-4 to TRBJ1-5; D may be TRBD1 (5 bases). This CDR3 has 16 residues. The ends were cut back, 2 bases at V and 3 bases at J, with 14 bases in the middle. CDR3 DNA: TGTGCCAGCAGTTTACTCGGCAGGGCGGACAATCAGCCCCAGCATTTT. This translates into CASSLLGRADNQPQHF.

The chain links TRBV20-1 to TRBJ2-1, with 13 bases aligning to TRBD2. The CDR3 is 15 residues long. The trim removed 0 bases at V and 8 bases at J, leaving 4 bases unmatched. Germline CDR1 is DFQATT and CDR2 is SNEGSKA (reference sequence). The CDR3 DNA follows: TGCAGTGCTAGAGAGACTAGCGGGGGGCGGGATGAGCAGTTCTTC. Translated: CSARETSGGRDEQFF.

The rearrangement uses TRBV3-1 and TRBJ1-5; D not resolved. The CDR3 is 11 amino acids. The germline V and J ends were trimmed by 0 bases and 14 bases, with 8 bases remaining between them. CDR1 is LGHDT, CDR2 YNNKEL, per germline (reference sequence). CDR3 nucleotide sequence: TGTGCCAGCAGCCAAGAGGGCCCCAAGCATTTT. Its protein product is CASSQEGPKHF.

The rearrangement links TRBV5-6 to TRBJ1-1; 8 positions match TRBD1. V was clipped by 0 bases and J by 4 bases; unmatched bases: 5. Germline lookup yields CDR1 SGHDT and CDR2 YYEEEE. The CDR3 spans 15 residues. This CDR3 reads CASSLELTGGTEAFF. The CDR3 DNA is TGTGCCAGCAGCTTGGAGTTAACAGGGGGCACTGAAGCTTTCTTT.

This clonotype occurred a few times. The chain carries TRBV20-1 and TRBJ1-2, with a possible D match to TRBD1 (5 bases). Trimming removed 3 bases at V and 8 bases at J, with 16 bases between. CDR1 is DFQATT and CDR2 is SNEGSKA in the germline V gene (reference sequence). CDR3 length: 13 residues. CDR3 sequence (DNA): TGCAGTGCTAGTCCTAGGGGACTTCGGGGCTACACCTTC. Its translation is CSASPRGLRGYTF.

Concerning this clonotype itself: Germline and junction disagree at one end, which may indicate a read error. The chain carries TRBV5-6 and TRBJ1-1; perhaps TRBD1 as D (5 bases). There are 15 residues in the CDR3. Germline V gene sequence: CDR1 SGHDT, CDR2 YYEEEE. CDR3 DNA: TGTGCCAGCACCTTGGGGGTAAGATTGAACACTGAAGCTTTCTTT. The encoded protein is CASTLGVRLNTEAFF.

J is TRBJ2-3 and V is TRBV25-1; D gene uncertain. Looked up from germline, CDR1 is MGHDK and CDR2 is SYGVNS. CDR3 length: 13 amino acids. V was shortened by 3 bases and J by 6 bases, with 10 bases between the two germline ends. CDR3 DNA: TGTGCCAGCAGTGATTCGGTGAGGGATACGCAGTATTTT. The encoded protein is CASSDSVRDTQYF.

This sequence joins TRBV11-1 and TRBJ2-2, with 8 nucleotides matching TRBD1. Germline V CDR1 and CDR2: SGHAT, FQDESV (reference sequence). The J segment lost 4 bases and the V segment lost 8 bases, leaving 9 bases of the junction unmatched. The CDR3 extends over 15 amino acids. The CDR3 DNA reads as TGTGCCAGCCGTCCCAGGGACAGGCCCACCGGGGAGCTGTTTTTT. Protein sequence: CASRPRDRPTGELFF.

This clonotype has just a few counts. The CDR3 is CASSLAPKKEAYGYTF. In DNA form, the CDR3 reads TGTGCCAGCAGCTTAGCCCCCAAGAAGGAAGCTTATGGCTACACCTTC. The chain employs TRBV7-8 and TRBJ1-2; D gene uncertain. The CDR3 extends over 16 amino acids. Germline loops: CDR1 SGHVS, CDR2 FQNEAQ. The V gene lost 0 bases and the J gene lost 5 bases, with 16 bases spanning the gap.

This clonotype was detected a few times. The V gene is TRBV5-1, the J gene TRBJ2-6; possibly TRBD1 for D (6 bases). The germline V gene encodes CDR1 SGHRS and CDR2 YFSETQ. Trimming removed 4 bases at V and 4 bases at J, with 12 bases between. The CDR3 has 15 residues. The CDR3 nucleotides read TGCGCCAGCAGCGACACAGGGTCCGGGGCCAACGTCCTGACTTTC. It encodes CASSDTGSGANVLTF. Using reference TRBV5-1 and TRBJ2-6 for the parts outside the CDR3, the full variable domain is KAGVTQTPRYLIKTRGQQVTLSCSPISGHRSVSWYQQTPGQGLQFLFEYFSETQRNKGNFPGRFSGRQFSNSRSEMNVSTLELGDSALYLCASSDTGSGANVLTFGAGSRLTVL.

This clonotype was counted at least ten times. This CDR3 reads CASSSLAREQYF. The CDR3, as DNA: TGTGCCAGCAGCTCACTAGCGCGCGAGCAGTACTTC. This rearrangement joins TRBV7-9 to TRBJ2-7; 7 positions match TRBD2. J lost 6 bases, V lost 4 bases, and 3 bases had no gene match. Germline V gives CDR1 SEHNR, CDR2 FQNEAQ (reference sequence). CDR3 length: 12 amino acids.

The chain employs TRBV12-3 or TRBV12-4 and TRBJ1-1; D is unclear. Trimming left V 6 bases short and J 3 bases short, with 17 bases between. The CDR3 length is 15 residues. Written as DNA, the CDR3 is TGTGCCAGCAGCACTTCATCCCCGGCGGACACTGAAGCTTTCTTT. It is translated as CASSTSSPADTEAFF.

This clonotype was seen a handful of times. This sequence joins TRBV2 and TRBJ2-1; 11 positions agree with TRBD2. CDR1 SNHLY and CDR2 FYNNEI come from the germline V gene. V trimming: 0 bases; J trimming: 8 bases; junction bases outside the gene matches: 9. There are 17 residues in the CDR3. CDR3 loop: CASSEASLAGGWYEQFF. DNA for the CDR3: TGTGCCAGCAGTGAAGCGTCTCTAGCGGGAGGATGGTATGAGCAGTTCTTC.

This clonotype turned up a few times. J is TRBJ1-2 and V is TRBV7-9; possibly TRBD1 for D (5 bases). The CDR3 is 14 residues long. Germline loops: CDR1 SEHNR, CDR2 FQNEAQ (reference sequence). With 1 base removed from V and 0 bases from J, the gap between germline ends came to 6 bases. The chain's CDR3 is CASSLEQANYGYTF. In nucleotides, the CDR3 is TGTGCCAGCAGCTTAGAACAGGCTAACTATGGCTACACCTTC.

This clonotype showed up many times. The CDR3 DNA follows: TGTGCCAGCAGCCAAGGACAGGTACGTCGGAGTGAGCAGTTCTTC. This gives the protein CASSQGQVRRSEQFF. The chain uses TRBV14 and TRBJ2-1; D may be TRBD1 (6 bases). V was cut by 1 base and J by 9 bases, with 16 bases left in between. Germline CDR1 is SGHDN and CDR2 is FVKESK. The CDR3 extends over 15 amino acids.